Listed below are T cell receptor beta chains from one sample, sequenced in a study of a mutant IDH1 vaccine in newly diagnosed glioma. Generated by immunoSEQ multiplex PCR, the TCRdb table keeps only in-frame clones and is missing some. The sample holds tens of thousands of clones; about 81% are singletons and the top ten take roughly 8.1%. No antigen has been assigned to these receptors. This sample comprised PBMCs, obtained from a glioma patient whose treatment included an IDH1 peptide vaccine. The receptors here all came from a woman between 40 and 55 years old with glioma. Some clones in this sample may be carry-over from other donors' samples. Both conserved end residues are part of each CDR3. The D gene is left open where the match is weak. The size entry is marked missing in some rows and otherwise reads once, few, many or a size class.

>TRBV19|TRBD2|TRBJ2-3|.
CATAGGAGTDTQYF
TGTGCTACCGCGGGAGGAGCGGGCACAGATACGCAGTATTTT
>TRBV4-2|.|TRBJ2-7|.
CASSQVRDISYEQYF
TGTGCCAGCAGCCAAGTCCGGGACATCTCCTACGAGCAGTACTTC
>TRBV12-5|TRBD1|TRBJ1-2|.
CASGLARPGQDGYTF
TGTGCTAGTGGTTTGGCAAGACCGGGACAGGATGGCTACACCTTC
>TRBV7-9|.|TRBJ2-3|.
CASSSLAATSTDTQYF
TGTGCCAGCAGCTCCTTAGCGGCAACAAGCACAGATACGCAGTATTTT
>TRBV29-1|.|TRBJ2-7|.
CSALTGTSYEQYF
TGCAGCGCCCTAACAGGGACCTCCTACGAGCAGTACTTC
>TRBV7-8|TRBD1|TRBJ2-7|few
CASSVYRGRDEQYF
TGTGCCAGCAGCGTGTACAGGGGGCGGGACGAGCAGTACTTC
>TRBV15|.|TRBJ1-2|.
CATSSRVNYGYTF
TGTGCCACCAGCAGCAGGGTTAACTATGGCTACACCTTC
>TRBV7-9|.|TRBJ2-5|.
CASSRDGGAGETQYF
TGTGCCAGCAGCCGGGATGGGGGGGCAGGAGAGACCCAGTACTTC
>TRBV6-5|.|TRBJ2-5|few
CASSPTQGRGETQYF
TGTGCCAGCAGCCCCACGCAGGGCAGGGGAGAGACCCAGTACTTC
>TRBV30|.|TRBJ2-7|.
CAWSVHGGFRDNEQYF
TGTGCCTGGAGTGTACATGGGGGTTTTCGTGACAACGAGCAGTACTTC
>TRBV2|.|TRBJ1-2|.
CANLEGTGYGYTF
TGTGCCAACCTAGAGGGCACAGGCTATGGCTACACCTTC
>TRBV5-1|.|TRBJ1-4|.
CASSLVGTIEEKLFF
TGCGCCAGCAGCTTGGTCGGGACAATTGAGGAAAAACTGTTTTTT
>TRBV7-2|.|TRBJ2-3|once
CASSLLVTTDTQYF
TGTGCCAGCAGCTTATTAGTCACTACAGATACGCAGTATTTT
>TRBV4-1|.|TRBJ1-3|.
CASSQANSNRGNTIYF
TGCGCCAGCAGCCAAGCAAACAGCAACAGGGGAAACACCATATATTTT
>TRBV7-9|.|TRBJ1-2|.
CASSNAEGLGGYTF
TGTGCCAGCAGCAATGCAGAGGGGTTGGGAGGCTACACCTTC